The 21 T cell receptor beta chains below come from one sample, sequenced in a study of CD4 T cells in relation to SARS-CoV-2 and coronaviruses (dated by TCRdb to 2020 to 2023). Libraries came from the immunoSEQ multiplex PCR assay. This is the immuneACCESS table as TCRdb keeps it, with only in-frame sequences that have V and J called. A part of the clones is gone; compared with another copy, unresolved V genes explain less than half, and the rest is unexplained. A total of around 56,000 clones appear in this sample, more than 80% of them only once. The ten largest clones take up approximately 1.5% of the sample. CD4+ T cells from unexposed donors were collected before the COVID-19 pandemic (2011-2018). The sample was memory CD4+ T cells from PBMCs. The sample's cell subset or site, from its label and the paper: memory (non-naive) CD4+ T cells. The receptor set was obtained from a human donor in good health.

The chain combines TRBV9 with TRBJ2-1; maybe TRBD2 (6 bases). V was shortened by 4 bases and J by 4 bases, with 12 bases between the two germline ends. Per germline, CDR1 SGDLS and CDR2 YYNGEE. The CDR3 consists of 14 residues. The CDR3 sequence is CASSPASAYNEQFF. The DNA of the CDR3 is TGTGCCAGCAGCCCCGCTAGCGCGTACAATGAGCAGTTCTTC.

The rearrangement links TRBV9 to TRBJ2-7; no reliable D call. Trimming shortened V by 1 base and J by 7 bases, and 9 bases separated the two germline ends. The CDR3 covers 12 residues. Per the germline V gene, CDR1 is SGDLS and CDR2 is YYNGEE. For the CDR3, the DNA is TGTGCCAGCAGCGTAAGCAACGGGGAGCAGTACTTC. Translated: CASSVSNGEQYF.

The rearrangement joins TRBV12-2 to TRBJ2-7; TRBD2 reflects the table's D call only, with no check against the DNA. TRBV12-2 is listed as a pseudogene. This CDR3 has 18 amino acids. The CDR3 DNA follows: TGTGCAAGTCGCTTAGGTCGGTTTGGGGGACGGGGGGCTTACGAGCAGTACTTC. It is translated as CASRLGRFGGRGAYEQYF.

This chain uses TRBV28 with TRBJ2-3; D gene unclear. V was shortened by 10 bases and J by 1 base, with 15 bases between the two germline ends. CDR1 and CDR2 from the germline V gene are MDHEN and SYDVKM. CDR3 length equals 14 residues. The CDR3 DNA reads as TGTGCCATCGCCGGGCAGCCACGCACAGATACGCAGTATTTT. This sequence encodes CAIAGQPRTDTQYF.

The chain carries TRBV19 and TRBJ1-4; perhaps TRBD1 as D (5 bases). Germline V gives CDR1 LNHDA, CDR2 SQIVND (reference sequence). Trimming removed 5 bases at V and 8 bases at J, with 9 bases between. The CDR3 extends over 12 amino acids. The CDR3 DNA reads TGTGCCAGTAGTCATCAGGGCGAAAAACTGTTTTTT. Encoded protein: CASSHQGEKLFF.

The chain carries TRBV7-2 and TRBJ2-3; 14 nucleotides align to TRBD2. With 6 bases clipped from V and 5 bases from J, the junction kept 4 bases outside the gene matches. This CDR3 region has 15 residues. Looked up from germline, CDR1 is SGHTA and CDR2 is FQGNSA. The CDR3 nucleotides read TGTGCCAGCAGACTAGGACTAGCGGGGGGAGATACGCAGTATTTT. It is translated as CASRLGLAGGDTQYF.

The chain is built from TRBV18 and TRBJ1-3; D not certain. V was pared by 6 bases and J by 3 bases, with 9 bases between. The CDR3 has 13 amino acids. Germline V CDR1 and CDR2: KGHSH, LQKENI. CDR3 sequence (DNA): TGTGCCAGCTCGCCGCCGGGTGGAAACACCATATATTTT. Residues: CASSPPGGNTIYF.

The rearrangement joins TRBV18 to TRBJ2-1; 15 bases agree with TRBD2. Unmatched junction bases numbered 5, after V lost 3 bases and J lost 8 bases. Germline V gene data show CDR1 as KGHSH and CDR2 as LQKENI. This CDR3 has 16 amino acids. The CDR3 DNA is TGTGCCAGCTCACCTTCCGGGACTAGCGGGAGGCATGAGCAGTTCTTC. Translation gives CASSPSGTSGRHEQFF.

CDR3 loop: CAISEGWGVPGETQYF. The CDR3 coding sequence is TGTGCCATCAGTGAAGGATGGGGCGTACCGGGGGAGACCCAGTACTTC. This chain joins TRBV10-3 and TRBJ2-5, with D perhaps TRBD1 or TRBD2 (5 bases each). Trimming removed 3 bases from V and 5 bases from J, with 19 bases in between. Germline CDR1 and CDR2: ENHRY and SYGVKD. The CDR3 is made up of 16 amino acids.

CDR3 amino acids: CASSVGGSASGRETQYF. CDR3 DNA: TGTGCCAGCAGCGTAGGGGGGTCAGCTAGCGGGAGAGAGACCCAGTACTTC. The chain couples TRBV9 to TRBJ2-5; 10 bases fit TRBD2. There are 17 residues in the CDR3. The germline gives CDR1 SGDLS, CDR2 YYNGEE. J gave up 4 bases and V 0 bases, and 9 bases lay outside the gene matches.

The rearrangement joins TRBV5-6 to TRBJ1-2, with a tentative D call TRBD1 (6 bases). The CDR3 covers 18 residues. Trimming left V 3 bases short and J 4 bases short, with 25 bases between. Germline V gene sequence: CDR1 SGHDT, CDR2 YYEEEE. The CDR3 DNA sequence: TGTGCCAGCAGCTCCGGGGGGTCAGGGGCGCTTTCGCCCTATGGCTACACCTTC. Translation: CASSSGGSGALSPYGYTF.

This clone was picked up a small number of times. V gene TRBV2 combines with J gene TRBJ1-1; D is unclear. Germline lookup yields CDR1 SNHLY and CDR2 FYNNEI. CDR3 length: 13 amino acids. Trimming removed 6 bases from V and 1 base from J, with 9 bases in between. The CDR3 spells CASRAESNTEAFF. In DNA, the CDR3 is TGTGCCAGCAGGGCTGAGTCGAACACTGAAGCTTTCTTT.

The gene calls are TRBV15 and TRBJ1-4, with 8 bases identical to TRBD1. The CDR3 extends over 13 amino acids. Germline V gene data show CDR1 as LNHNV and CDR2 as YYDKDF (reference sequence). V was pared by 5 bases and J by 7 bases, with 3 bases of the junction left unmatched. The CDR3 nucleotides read TGTGCCACCAGCCCGGACAGGGCTGAAAAACTGTTTTTT. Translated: CATSPDRAEKLFF.

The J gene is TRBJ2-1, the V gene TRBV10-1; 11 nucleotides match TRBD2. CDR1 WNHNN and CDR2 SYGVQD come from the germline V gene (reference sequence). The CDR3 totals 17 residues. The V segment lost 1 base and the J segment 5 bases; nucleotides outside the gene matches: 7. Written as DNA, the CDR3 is TGCGCCAGCAGTGAGTACCCTAGCGGGAGGTCGGACAATGAGCAGTTCTTC. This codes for CASSEYPSGRSDNEQFF.

The CDR3 nucleotides read TGTGCCAGCAGCTCGAGATGGGGCAACATTCAGTACTTC. It specifies CASSSRWGNIQYF. The rearrangement uses TRBV7-8 and TRBJ2-4, with D possibly TRBD1 on 5 matching bases. Trimming removed 4 bases at V and 7 bases at J, with 11 bases between. The CDR3 totals 13 residues. Germline CDR1 is SGHVS and CDR2 is FQNEAQ.

The CDR3 DNA sequence: TGTGCCAGCAGTTATCGTGGACAGACAGATACGCAGTATTTT. This gives the protein CASSYRGQTDTQYF. The chain links TRBV6-5 to TRBJ2-3; maybe TRBD1 (6 bases). V lost 3 bases to trimming and J lost 3 bases, with 10 bases between them. This CDR3 spans 14 amino acids. Germline-derived CDR1 and CDR2 are MNHEY and SVGAGI.

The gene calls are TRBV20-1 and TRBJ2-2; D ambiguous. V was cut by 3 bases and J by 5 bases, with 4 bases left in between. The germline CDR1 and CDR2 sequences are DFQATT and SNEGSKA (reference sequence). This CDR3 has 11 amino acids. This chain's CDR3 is CSARGTGELFF. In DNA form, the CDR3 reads TGCAGTGCTAGGGGGACCGGGGAGCTGTTTTTT.

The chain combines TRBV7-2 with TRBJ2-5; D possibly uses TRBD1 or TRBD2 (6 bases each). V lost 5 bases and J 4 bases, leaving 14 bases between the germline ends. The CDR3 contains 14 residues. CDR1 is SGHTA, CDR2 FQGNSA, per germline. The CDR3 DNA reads TGTGCCAGCAGCCGGAGTGGGGGGCCAGAGACCCAGTACTTC. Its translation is CASSRSGGPETQYF.

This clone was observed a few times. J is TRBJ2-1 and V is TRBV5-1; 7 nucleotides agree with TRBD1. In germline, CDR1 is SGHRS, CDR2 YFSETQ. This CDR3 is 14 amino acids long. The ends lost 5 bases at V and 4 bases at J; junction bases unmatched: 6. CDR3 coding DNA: TGCGCCAGCAGTAAGGGACAGAATTACAATGAGCAGTTCTTC. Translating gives CASSKGQNYNEQFF. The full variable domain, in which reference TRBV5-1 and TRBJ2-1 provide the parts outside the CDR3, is KAGVTQTPRYLIKTRGQQVTLSCSPISGHRSVSWYQQTPGQGLQFLFEYFSETQRNKGNFPGRFSGRQFSNSRSEMNVSTLELGDSALYLCASSKGQNYNEQFFGPGTRLTVL.

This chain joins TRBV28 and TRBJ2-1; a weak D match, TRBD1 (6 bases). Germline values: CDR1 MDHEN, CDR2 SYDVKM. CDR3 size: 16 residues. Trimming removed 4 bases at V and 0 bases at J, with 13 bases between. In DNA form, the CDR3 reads TGTGCCAGCAGTTCGGCAGGGGTCAGCTCCTACAATGAGCAGTTCTTC. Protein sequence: CASSSAGVSSYNEQFF.

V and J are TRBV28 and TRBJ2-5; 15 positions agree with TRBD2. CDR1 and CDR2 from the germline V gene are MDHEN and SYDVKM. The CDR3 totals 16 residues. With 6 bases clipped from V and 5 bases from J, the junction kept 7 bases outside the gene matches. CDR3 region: CASSTRTSGRAETQYF. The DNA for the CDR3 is TGTGCCAGCAGCACCAGGACTAGCGGGAGGGCCGAGACCCAGTACTTC.